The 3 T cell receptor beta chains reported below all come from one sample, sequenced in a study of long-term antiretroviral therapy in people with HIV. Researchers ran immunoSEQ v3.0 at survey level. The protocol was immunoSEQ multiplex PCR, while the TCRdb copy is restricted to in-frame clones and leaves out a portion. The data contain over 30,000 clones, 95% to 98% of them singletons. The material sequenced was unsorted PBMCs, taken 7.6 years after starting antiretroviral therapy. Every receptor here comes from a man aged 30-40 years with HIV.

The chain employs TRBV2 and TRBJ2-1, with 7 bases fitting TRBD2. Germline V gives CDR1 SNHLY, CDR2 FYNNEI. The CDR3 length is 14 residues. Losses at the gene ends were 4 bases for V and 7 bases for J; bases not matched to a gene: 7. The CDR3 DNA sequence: TGTGCCAGCAGTGGGCGGGAGTCGGCTAATGAGCAGTTCTTC. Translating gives CASSGRESANEQFF.

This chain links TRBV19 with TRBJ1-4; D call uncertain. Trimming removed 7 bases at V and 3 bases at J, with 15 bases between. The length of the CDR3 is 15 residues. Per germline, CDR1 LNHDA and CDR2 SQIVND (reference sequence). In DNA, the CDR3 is TGTGCCAGTAACCTCGAGGCCGGGGCTAATGAAAAACTGTTTTTT. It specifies CASNLEAGANEKLFF.

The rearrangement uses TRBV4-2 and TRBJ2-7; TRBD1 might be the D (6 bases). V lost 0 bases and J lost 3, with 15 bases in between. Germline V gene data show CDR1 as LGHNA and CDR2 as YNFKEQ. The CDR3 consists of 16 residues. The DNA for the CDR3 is TGTGCCAGCAGCCAAGAAGGATCTGGGGGCCACTACGAGCAGTACTTC. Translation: CASSQEGSGGHYEQYF.